These 9 T cell receptor beta chains share one sample of origin, sequenced in a study of blood T cell repertoires in COVID-19. Clones were sequenced by immunoSEQ multiplex PCR, and TCRdb holds only the in-frame ones, with some missing. The sample yields approximately 300,000 clones, more than 80% seen once. Sample: peripheral blood. All receptors come from a middle-aged woman with acute or convalescent COVID-19.

The gene calls are TRBV3-1 (or the pseudogene TRBV3-2) and TRBJ2-5; 10 positions agree with TRBD2. Germline assignment: CDR1 LGHDT and CDR2 YNNKEL (reference sequence). This CDR3 is built from 16 residues. V lost 4 bases to trimming and J lost 4 bases; unmatched junction nucleotides: 9. In DNA form, the CDR3 reads TGTGCCAGCAGCCCGCCGACAACTAGCGGGACAGAGACCCAGTACTTC. It specifies CASSPPTTSGTETQYF.

The chain employs TRBV15 and TRBJ2-3, with D unresolved. The germline V and J ends were trimmed by 0 bases and 2 bases, with 21 bases remaining between them. CDR3 length: 19 residues. Germline-derived CDR1 and CDR2 are LNHNV and YYDKDF (reference sequence). The CDR3 spells CATSRDRLVTVLYTDTQYF. For the CDR3, the DNA is TGTGCCACCAGCAGAGATCGCCTAGTCACCGTACTATACACAGATACGCAGTATTTT.

The table lists this clone with a few counts. The rearrangement uses TRBV5-6 and TRBJ1-1, with 8 bases matching TRBD1. From germline, CDR1 is SGHDT and CDR2 YYEEEE. The V segment lost 5 bases and the J segment 11 bases; nucleotides outside the gene matches: 11. The CDR3 spans 13 residues. Written as DNA, the CDR3 is TGTGCCAGCAGTTCCGCGGACAGGGCGAGGGCTTTCTTT. Its protein is CASSSADRARAFF.

This sequence joins TRBV6-4 and TRBJ1-2, with a possible D match to TRBD1 (6 bases). CDR1 and CDR2 (germline): MRHNA, SNTAGT. V was clipped by 0 bases and J by 8 bases, with 19 bases between them. The CDR3 loop spans 16 amino acids. This CDR3 is CASSDSGKGGLGGYTF. CDR3 nucleotide sequence: TGTGCCAGCAGTGACTCGGGGAAAGGGGGTCTCGGAGGCTACACCTTC.

J is TRBJ1-1 and V is TRBV5-1; D remains ambiguous. The germline V gene encodes CDR1 SGHRS and CDR2 YFSETQ. V dropped 6 bases and J dropped 5 bases, with 17 bases sitting between them. This CDR3 contains 14 residues. The CDR3 reads CASNPGVGGTEAFF. The CDR3 nucleotides read TGCGCCAGCAACCCCGGGGTTGGTGGTACTGAAGCTTTCTTT. Supplemented by reference TRBV5-1 and TRBJ1-1, the full variable domain reads KAGVTQTPRYLIKTRGQQVTLSCSPISGHRSVSWYQQTPGQGLQFLFEYFSETQRNKGNFPGRFSGRQFSNSRSEMNVSTLELGDSALYLCASNPGVGGTEAFFGQGTRLTVV.

The chain joins TRBV27 to TRBJ1-2; D possibly corresponds to TRBD1 (5 bases). Trimming pared 4 bases from V and 6 bases from J, leaving 6 bases between. CDR1 MNHEY and CDR2 SMNVEV come from the germline V gene (reference sequence). The CDR3 consists of 11 residues. The CDR3, as DNA: TGTGCCAGCAGTTCAGGGAATGGCTACACCTTC. Translation gives CASSSGNGYTF.

The rearrangement uses TRBV6-6 and TRBJ1-2; TRBD1 agrees at 9 bases. The germline V gene encodes CDR1 MNHNY and CDR2 SVGAGI (reference sequence). This CDR3 has 14 residues. Losses at the gene ends were 0 bases for V and 13 bases for J; bases not matched to a gene: 9. CDR3 coding DNA: TGTGCCAGCAGTTACTCTTTGACAGGGGGGAGAATCACCTTC. This sequence encodes CASSYSLTGGRITF.

Only one count was recorded for this clone. V and J are TRBV29-1 and TRBJ1-1; D is perhaps TRBD1 (5 bases). V was pared by 7 bases and J by 6 bases, with 12 bases between. The CDR3 is 11 amino acids. CDR1 and CDR2 from the germline V gene are SQVTM and ANQGSEA. The DNA of the CDR3 is TGCAGCGCACGGAGGGGTGCTGAAGCTTTCTTT. Protein: CSARRGAEAFF.

The chain links TRBV12-3 or TRBV12-4 to TRBJ1-2, with 8 bases lining up with TRBD1. The CDR3 runs to 13 residues. V was clipped by 5 bases and J by 8 bases; unmatched bases: 7. The DNA for the CDR3 is TGTGCCAGCAGTGGACAGGGCGTTGTCGGCTACACCTTC. This gives the protein CASSGQGVVGYTF.